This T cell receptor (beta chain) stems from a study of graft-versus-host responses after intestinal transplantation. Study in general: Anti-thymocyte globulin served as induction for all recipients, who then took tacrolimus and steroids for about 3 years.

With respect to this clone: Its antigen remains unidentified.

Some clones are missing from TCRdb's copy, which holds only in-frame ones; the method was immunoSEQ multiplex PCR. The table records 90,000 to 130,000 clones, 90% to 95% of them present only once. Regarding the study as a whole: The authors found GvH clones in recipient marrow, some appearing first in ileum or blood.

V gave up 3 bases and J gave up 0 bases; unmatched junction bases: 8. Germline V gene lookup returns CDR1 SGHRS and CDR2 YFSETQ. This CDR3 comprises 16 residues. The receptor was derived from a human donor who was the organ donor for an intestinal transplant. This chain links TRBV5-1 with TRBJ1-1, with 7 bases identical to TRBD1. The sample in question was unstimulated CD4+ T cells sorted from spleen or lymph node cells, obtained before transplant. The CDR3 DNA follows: TGCGCCAGCAGCTGGGGGGACAGAACCATGAACACTGAAGCTTTCTTT. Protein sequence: CASSWGDRTMNTEAFF.